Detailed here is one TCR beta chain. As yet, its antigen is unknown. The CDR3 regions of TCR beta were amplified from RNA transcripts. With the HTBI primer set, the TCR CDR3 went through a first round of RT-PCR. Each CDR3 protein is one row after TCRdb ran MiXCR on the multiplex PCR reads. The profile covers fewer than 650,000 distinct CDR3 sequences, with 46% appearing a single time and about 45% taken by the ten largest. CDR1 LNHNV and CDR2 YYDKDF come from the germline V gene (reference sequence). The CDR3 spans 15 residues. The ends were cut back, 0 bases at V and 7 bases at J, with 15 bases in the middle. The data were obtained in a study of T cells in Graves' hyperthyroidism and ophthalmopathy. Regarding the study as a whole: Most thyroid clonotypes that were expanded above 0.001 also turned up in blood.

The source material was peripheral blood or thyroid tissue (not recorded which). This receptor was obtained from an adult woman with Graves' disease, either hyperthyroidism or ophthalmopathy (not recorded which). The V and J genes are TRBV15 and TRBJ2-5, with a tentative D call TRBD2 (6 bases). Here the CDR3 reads CATSREQAGFWTQYF. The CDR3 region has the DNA TGTGCCACCAGCAGAGAACAAGCGGGCTTTTGGACCCAGTACTTC. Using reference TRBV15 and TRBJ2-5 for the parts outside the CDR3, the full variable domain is DAMVIQNPRYQVTQFGKPVTLSCSQTLNHNVMYWYQQKSSQAPKLLFHYYDKDFNNEADTPDNFQSRRPNTSFCFLDIRSPGLGDTAMYLCATSREQAGFWTQYFGPGTRLLVL.